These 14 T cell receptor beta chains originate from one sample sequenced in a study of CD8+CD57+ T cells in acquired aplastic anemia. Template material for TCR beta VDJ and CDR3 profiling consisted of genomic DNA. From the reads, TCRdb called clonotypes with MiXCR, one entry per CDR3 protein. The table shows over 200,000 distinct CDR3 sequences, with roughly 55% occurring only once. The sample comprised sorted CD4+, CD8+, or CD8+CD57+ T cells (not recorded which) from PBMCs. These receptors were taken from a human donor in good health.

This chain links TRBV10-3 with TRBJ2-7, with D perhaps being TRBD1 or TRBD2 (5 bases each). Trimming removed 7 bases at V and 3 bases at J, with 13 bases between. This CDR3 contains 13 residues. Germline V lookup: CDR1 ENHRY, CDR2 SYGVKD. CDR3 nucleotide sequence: TGTGCCATCATGGGGACGGAGGACTACGAGCAGTACTTC. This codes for CAIMGTEDYEQYF.

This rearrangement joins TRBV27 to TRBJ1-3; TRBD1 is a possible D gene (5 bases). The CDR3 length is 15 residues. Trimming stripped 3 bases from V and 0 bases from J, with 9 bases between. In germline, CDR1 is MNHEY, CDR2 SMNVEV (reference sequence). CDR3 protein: CASSLTASSGNTIYF. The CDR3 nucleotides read TGTGCCAGCAGTTTGACAGCGAGCTCTGGAAACACCATATATTTT.

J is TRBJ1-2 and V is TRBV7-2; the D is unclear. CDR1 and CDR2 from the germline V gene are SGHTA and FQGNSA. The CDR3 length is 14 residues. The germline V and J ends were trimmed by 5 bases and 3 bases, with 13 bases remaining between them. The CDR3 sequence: CASSQDWRDYGYTF. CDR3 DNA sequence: TGTGCCAGCAGCCAAGATTGGAGGGACTATGGCTACACCTTC.

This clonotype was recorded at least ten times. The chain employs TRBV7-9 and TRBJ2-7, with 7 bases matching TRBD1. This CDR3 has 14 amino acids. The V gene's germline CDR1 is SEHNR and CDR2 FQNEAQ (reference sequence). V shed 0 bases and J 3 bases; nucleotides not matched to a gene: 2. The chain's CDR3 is CASSLAQGDYEQYF. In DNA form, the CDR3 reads TGTGCCAGCAGCTTAGCGCAGGGGGACTACGAGCAGTACTTC.

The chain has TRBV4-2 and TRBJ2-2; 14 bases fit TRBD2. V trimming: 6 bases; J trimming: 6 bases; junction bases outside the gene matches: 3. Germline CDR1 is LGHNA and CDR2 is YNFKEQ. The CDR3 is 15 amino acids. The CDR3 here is CASRGLAGESGELFF. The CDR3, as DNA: TGTGCCAGCAGGGGACTAGCGGGAGAATCCGGGGAGCTGTTTTTT.

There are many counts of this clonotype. As DNA, the CDR3 is TGTGCCAGCAGCTACATAGCGGGGATGGCCTACGAGCAGTACTTC. Translated: CASSYIAGMAYEQYF. This chain uses TRBV7-6 with TRBJ2-7; 8 positions agree with TRBD2. Germline V gene data show CDR1 as SGHVS and CDR2 as FNYEAQ. The CDR3 is made up of 15 amino acids. With 4 bases clipped from V and 2 bases from J, the junction kept 7 bases outside the gene matches.

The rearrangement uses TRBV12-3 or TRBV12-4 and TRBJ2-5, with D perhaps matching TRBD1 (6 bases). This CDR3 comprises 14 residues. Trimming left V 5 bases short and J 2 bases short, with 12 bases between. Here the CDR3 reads CASSVIGGQETQYF. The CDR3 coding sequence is TGTGCCAGCAGTGTTATAGGGGGTCAAGAGACCCAGTACTTC.

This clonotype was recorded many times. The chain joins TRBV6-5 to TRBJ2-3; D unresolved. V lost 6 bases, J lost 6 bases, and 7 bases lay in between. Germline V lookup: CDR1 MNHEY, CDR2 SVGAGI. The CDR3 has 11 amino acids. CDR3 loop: CASRARDTQYF. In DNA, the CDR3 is TGTGCCAGCAGAGCCAGGGATACGCAGTATTTT.

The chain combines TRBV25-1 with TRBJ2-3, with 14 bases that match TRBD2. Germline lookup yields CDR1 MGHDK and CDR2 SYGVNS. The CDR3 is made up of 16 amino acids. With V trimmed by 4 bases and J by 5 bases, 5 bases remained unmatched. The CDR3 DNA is TGTGCCAGCAGTGCGACTAGCGGGAGGGCAAGAGATACGCAGTATTTT. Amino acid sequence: CASSATSGRARDTQYF.

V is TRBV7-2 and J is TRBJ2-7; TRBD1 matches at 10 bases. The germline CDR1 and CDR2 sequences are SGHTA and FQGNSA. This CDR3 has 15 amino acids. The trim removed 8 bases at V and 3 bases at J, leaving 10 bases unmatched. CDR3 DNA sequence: TGTGCCAGCGGCCCGGGGACAGGGGTAGGCTACGAGCAGTACTTC. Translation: CASGPGTGVGYEQYF.

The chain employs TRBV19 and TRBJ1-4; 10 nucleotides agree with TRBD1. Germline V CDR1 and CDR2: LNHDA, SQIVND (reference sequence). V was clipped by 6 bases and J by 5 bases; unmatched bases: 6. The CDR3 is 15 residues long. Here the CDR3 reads CASRSPGQGNEKLFF. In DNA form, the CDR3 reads TGTGCCAGTAGGAGTCCGGGACAGGGGAATGAAAAACTGTTTTTT.

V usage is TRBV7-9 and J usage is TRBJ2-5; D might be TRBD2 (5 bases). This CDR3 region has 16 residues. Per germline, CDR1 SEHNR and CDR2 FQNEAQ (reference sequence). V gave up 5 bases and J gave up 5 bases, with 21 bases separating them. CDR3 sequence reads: CASSLKPTSEGETQYF. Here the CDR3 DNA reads TGTGCCAGCAGCCTTAAACCTACTAGTGAGGGCGAGACCCAGTACTTC.

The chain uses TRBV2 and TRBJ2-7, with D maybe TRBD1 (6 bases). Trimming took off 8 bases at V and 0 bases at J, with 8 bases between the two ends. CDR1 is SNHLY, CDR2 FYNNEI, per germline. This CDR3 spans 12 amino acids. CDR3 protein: CASGTSSYEQYF. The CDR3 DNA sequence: TGTGCCAGCGGGACAAGCTCCTACGAGCAGTACTTC.

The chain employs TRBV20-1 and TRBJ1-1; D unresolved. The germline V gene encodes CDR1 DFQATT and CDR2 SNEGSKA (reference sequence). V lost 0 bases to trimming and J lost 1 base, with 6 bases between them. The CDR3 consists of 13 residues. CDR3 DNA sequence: TGCAGTGCTAGAGAGTGGTCGAACACTGAAGCTTTCTTT. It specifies CSAREWSNTEAFF.